These 21 T cell receptor beta chains came from one sample sequenced in a study of T cell repertoires in cytomegalovirus infection. Each CDR3 protein is one row after TCRdb ran MiXCR on the reads. Here the sample spans 150,000 to 200,000 distinct CDR3 sequences, less than 9.5% being singletons. Sequencing was done on a sample of PBMCs. The source is a human donor in good health (CMV status not recorded). Some clones in this sample may be carry-over from other donors' samples.

This clonotype was observed at least ten times. The rearrangement links TRBV7-2 to TRBJ2-3, with D perhaps TRBD1 or TRBD2 (5 bases each). In germline, CDR1 is SGHTA, CDR2 FQGNSA. The CDR3 has 14 amino acids. Between the trimmed V and J ends, which lost 8 bases and 5 bases, there was a span of 17 bases. The CDR3 reads CASLSLGVGDTQYF. DNA of the CDR3: TGTGCCAGCCTAAGCCTGGGGGTAGGAGATACGCAGTATTTT.

The chain uses TRBV7-2 and TRBJ2-3; D remains ambiguous. Germline values: CDR1 SGHTA, CDR2 FQGNSA. V was trimmed by 3 bases and J by 1 base, leaving 8 bases between them. This CDR3 region has 14 residues. CDR3 loop: CASSFRQRTDTQYF. The CDR3 DNA sequence: TGTGCCAGCAGCTTCAGACAACGCACAGATACGCAGTATTTT. Full variable domain (missing parts from reference TRBV7-2 and TRBJ2-3): GAGVSQSPSNKVTEKGKDVELRCDPISGHTALYWYRQSLGQGLEFLIYFQGNSAPDKSGLPSDRFSAERTGGSVSTLTIQRTQQEDSAVYLCASSFRQRTDTQYFGPGTRLTVL.

This clonotype was counted between two and nine times. The genes are TRBV29-1 and TRBJ2-7; D not certain. The ends were cut back, 4 bases at V and 2 bases at J, with 18 bases in the middle. In germline, CDR1 is SQVTM, CDR2 ANQGSEA. There are 15 residues in the CDR3. The CDR3 DNA follows: TGCAGCGTTGGGGGTCGGGCCGTCGGAACCTACGAGCAGTACTTC. This codes for CSVGGRAVGTYEQYF.

This clonotype was observed many times. The rearrangement uses TRBV4-2 and TRBJ2-7; TRBD2 might be the D (6 bases). This CDR3 has 15 amino acids. Germline-derived CDR1 and CDR2 are LGHNA and YNFKEQ. Trimming removed 0 bases from V and 2 bases from J, with 11 bases in between. The CDR3: CASSQDQEGTYEQYF. In nucleotides, the CDR3 is TGTGCCAGCAGCCAAGACCAGGAGGGAACCTACGAGCAGTACTTC.

With regard to this clonotype: Relative to the germline gene, one junction end is altered; a read error may explain this. V gene TRBV20-1 combines with J gene TRBJ2-1; TRBD2 aligns across 11 bases. Germline lookup yields CDR1 DFQATT and CDR2 SNEGSKA (reference sequence). This CDR3 region has 16 residues. The DNA of the CDR3 is TGCAGTGGGCTACTACTAGCGGGAGAGTCGGACAACGAGCAGTTCTTC. Translation: CSGLLLAGESDNEQFF.

This clonotype was found a few times. This chain links TRBV11-3 with TRBJ1-3; possibly TRBD1 for D (6 bases). Germline-derived CDR1 and CDR2 are SGHNT and YENEEA. The CDR3 covers 17 residues. V was pared by 5 bases and J by 0 bases, with 17 bases between. The CDR3 DNA reads TGTGCCAGCAGCCTACTTCAGGACAGCTACTCTGGAAACACCATATATTTT. It translates to CASSLLQDSYSGNTIYF.

At least ten counts were recorded for this clonotype. The chain recombines TRBV7-9 with TRBJ1-5, with D maybe TRBD1 (5 bases). CDR1 is SEHNR, CDR2 FQNEAQ, per germline (reference sequence). This CDR3 is built from 12 residues. V was trimmed by 3 bases and J by 7 bases, leaving 7 bases between them. The CDR3 DNA reads TGTGCCAGCAGCTTGGGGGAACAGCCCCAGCATTTT. This gives the protein CASSLGEQPQHF.

V is TRBV4-3 and J is TRBJ1-5, with TRBD1 matching over 12 bases. Germline loops: CDR1 LGHNA, CDR2 YSLEER. The V gene end was trimmed by 4 bases and the J gene end by 7 bases; junction bases not matched to a gene: 5. This CDR3 is 15 amino acids long. CDR3 bases: TGCGCCAGCAGCCGGGGACAGGGGGCAGGACAGCCCCAGCATTTT. This gives the protein CASSRGQGAGQPQHF.

This clonotype was seen a few times. J is TRBJ1-2 and V is TRBV5-1; D call uncertain. Germline V CDR1 and CDR2: SGHRS, YFSETQ. CDR3 length equals 14 residues. With 4 bases removed from V and 0 bases from J, the gap between germline ends came to 10 bases. CDR3 nucleotides: TGCGCCAGCAGCCGGACCGGGGCTAACTATGGCTACACCTTC. Translated, it gives CASSRTGANYGYTF.

There are many counts of this clonotype. V usage is TRBV7-2 and J usage is TRBJ2-7, with a weak D call TRBD2 (5 bases). The CDR3 length is 13 residues. The germline V and J ends were trimmed by 5 bases and 1 base, with 9 bases remaining between them. In germline, CDR1 is SGHTA, CDR2 FQGNSA. CDR3 DNA sequence: TGTGCCAGCAGCCCCTGGGAGTCCTACGAGCAGTACTTC. Protein sequence: CASSPWESYEQYF.

This clonotype was counted a few times. J is TRBJ2-2 and V is TRBV7-9; TRBD2 agrees at 8 bases. The V gene's germline CDR1 is SEHNR and CDR2 FQNEAQ (reference sequence). V shed 5 bases, J shed 6 bases, and the junction held 14 bases outside the gene matches. The CDR3 sequence is 17 residues long. In nucleotides, the CDR3 is TGTGCCAGCAGCCCCATCAAGCGGGGGCCTGATGCCGGGGAGCTGTTTTTT. Translated, it gives CASSPIKRGPDAGELFF.

This clonotype was found a few times. The chain links TRBV20-1 to TRBJ2-5; TRBD2 might be the D (5 bases). V shed 3 bases and J shed 4 bases, with 6 bases lying between them. CDR1 DFQATT and CDR2 SNEGSKA come from the germline V gene (reference sequence). This CDR3 is built from 11 residues. The CDR3 nucleotides read TGCAGTGCTAGCGGGGTAGAGACCCAGTACTTC. Translated: CSASGVETQYF.

The chain employs TRBV28 and TRBJ2-5; a weak D match, TRBD2 (6 bases). This CDR3 region has 15 residues. V was cut by 2 bases and J by 3 bases, with 13 bases left in between. Germline V gives CDR1 MDHEN, CDR2 SYDVKM. The CDR3 is CASSLTCGVEETQYF. Written as DNA, the CDR3 is TGTGCCAGCAGTTTAACTTGCGGGGTGGAAGAGACCCAGTACTTC.

This rearrangement joins TRBV5-4 to TRBJ1-6, with TRBD1 matching 7 bases. V trimming: 0 bases; J trimming: 9 bases; junction bases outside the gene matches: 3. From germline, CDR1 is SGHNT and CDR2 YYREEE (reference sequence). The CDR3 extends over 14 amino acids. For the CDR3, the DNA is TGTGCCAGCAGCTTGGAGGGGGCGGGTTCACCCCTCCACTTT. Its protein is CASSLEGAGSPLHF.

This clonotype was found many times. This chain joins TRBV28 and TRBJ1-1; D might be TRBD1 (6 bases). From germline, CDR1 is MDHEN and CDR2 SYDVKM. This CDR3 has 16 residues. Trimming left V 6 bases short and J 4 bases short, with 21 bases between. The DNA of the CDR3 is TGTGCCAGCAGCCCACCCCGGGGGCATCGGGCCACTGAAGCTTTCTTT. Protein: CASSPPRGHRATEAFF.

This clonotype showed up many times. This chain links TRBV5-4 with TRBJ2-5, with D unclear. There are 13 residues in the CDR3. CDR1 SGHNT and CDR2 YYREEE come from the germline V gene (reference sequence). Trimming pared 2 bases from V and 5 bases from J, leaving 10 bases between. The DNA for the CDR3 is TGTGCCAGCAGCTTCCCGGATGGGGAGACCCAGTACTTC. This codes for CASSFPDGETQYF.

This clonotype was observed at least ten times. This chain links TRBV19 with TRBJ1-5; D is possibly TRBD1 (6 bases). Germline V CDR1 and CDR2: LNHDA, SQIVND (reference sequence). Trimming cost V 5 bases and J 1 base, with 18 bases left between them. This CDR3 has 17 amino acids. The CDR3 loop reads CASSRASFDRSNQPQHF. The CDR3 nucleotides are TGTGCCAGTAGTCGCGCATCCTTTGACAGGAGCAATCAGCCCCAGCATTTT.

J is TRBJ2-2 and V is TRBV7-9; TRBD1 matches at 7 bases. With 5 bases clipped from V and 1 base from J, the junction kept 7 bases outside the gene matches. CDR1 is SEHNR, CDR2 FQNEAQ, per germline (reference sequence). This CDR3 contains 16 residues. This chain's CDR3 is CASSTGQEMNTGELFF. The CDR3 DNA is TGTGCCAGCAGCACCGGACAGGAAATGAACACCGGGGAGCTGTTTTTT. Full variable domain (missing parts from reference TRBV7-9 and TRBJ2-2): DTGVSQNPRHKITKRGQNVTFRCDPISEHNRLYWYRQTLGQGPEFLTYFQNEAQLEKSRLLSDRFSAERPKGSFSTLEIQRTEQGDSAMYLCASSTGQEMNTGELFFGEGSRLTVL.

At least ten counts were recorded for this clonotype. This chain uses TRBV7-2 with TRBJ2-7; 8 positions match TRBD2. Unmatched junction bases numbered 1, after V lost 6 bases and J lost 6 bases. The V gene's germline CDR1 is SGHTA and CDR2 FQGNSA. The CDR3 covers 11 residues. The CDR3 nucleotides are TGTGCCAGCAGGCTAGCGGGCGAGCAGTACTTC. This gives the protein CASRLAGEQYF.

This clonotype was recorded at least ten times. CDR3 nucleotide sequence: TGTGCCAGCAGCGGCCTAGCGGGAACGGCAGATACGCAGTATTTT. Residues: CASSGLAGTADTQYF. V gene TRBV9 combines with J gene TRBJ2-3; 9 positions agree with TRBD2. The CDR3 covers 15 residues. Germline V gene lookup returns CDR1 SGDLS and CDR2 YYNGEE. V gave up 3 bases and J gave up 4 bases; unmatched junction bases: 6.

This clonotype was counted at least ten times. The V gene is TRBV6-2 or TRBV6-3, the J gene TRBJ2-2; maybe TRBD2 (5 bases). V lost 6 bases to trimming and J lost 6 bases, with 17 bases between them. Germline V CDR1 and CDR2: MNHEY, SVGEGT. The length of the CDR3 is 15 residues. The CDR3 here is CASRPGRTEAGELFF. For the CDR3, the DNA is TGTGCCAGCAGACCGGGAAGGACCGAAGCCGGGGAGCTGTTTTTT.